A selection of T cell receptor beta chains follows, all from one sample in a study of blood T cells in healthy people across ages. TCRdb passed the 5' RACE reads through MiXCR, listing each CDR3 protein once. There are around 1.5 million distinct CDR3 sequences in the sample; approximately 60% occur only once, and 5.5% to 8% lies in the top ten. Sequencing input: blood. The receptors derive from a man aged 18 to 30 in good health. CDR3s include the opening cysteine and the closing phenylalanine or tryptophan. D genes are given only for firm matches. For some rows the clone size is stated as once, few or many, or as a class when expanded; others skip it.

TRBV10-2	many	TRBJ2-1	TRBD2	TGCGCCAGCGGCCGACTAGCGGGTTACGATGAGCAGTTCTTC	CASGRLAGYDEQFF
TRBV11-3	-	TRBJ2-2	-	TGTGCCAGCAGCTTAGAAGGCTGGGGGACCGGGGAGCTGTTTTTT	CASSLEGWGTGELFF
TRBV29-1	-	TRBJ1-4	TRBD1	TGCAGCGTTGAAGTTTGGGGGGACAGGGAGGAAAAACTGTTTTTT	CSVEVWGDREEKLFF
TRBV14	-	TRBJ1-2	-	TGTGCCAGCAGCCAAGTCTTGACAGACTATGGCTACACCTTC	CASSQVLTDYGYTF
TRBV7-9	-	TRBJ2-7	-	TGTGCCAGCAGGCGAGACTACTACGAGCAGTACTTC	CASRRDYYEQYF
TRBV12-3/TRBV12-4	-	TRBJ2-7	-	TGTGCCAGCAGTAGGGGCGACAACTCCTACGAGCAGTACTTC	CASSRGDNSYEQYF
TRBV6-6	-	TRBJ2-7	-	TGTGCCAGCAATACAGGTGGCAATGAGCAGTACTTC	CASNTGGNEQYF
TRBV3-1	few	TRBJ1-2	-	TGTGCCAGCAGCCAAGATTTCGGCAGGGATGGCTGCACCTTC	CASSQDFGRDGCTF
TRBV20-1	few	TRBJ2-7	-	TGCAGTGCTAGTAGCCTAGCTGACTCCTACGAGCAGTACTTC	CSASSLADSYEQYF
TRBV15	few	TRBJ2-7	TRBD1	TGTGCCACCAGCAGCGGACAGGGTTCGATCGACGAGCAGTACTTC	CATSSGQGSIDEQYF
TRBV13	-	TRBJ2-5	TRBD2	TGTGCCAGCAGCTTAAGGACTAGCGGGTCTGAGTACTTC	CASSLRTSGSEYF
TRBV20-1	-	TRBJ2-7	TRBD2	TGCAGTGCTAGTCCTCGTGTTTCGGGGGGGCGATACGAGCAGTACTTC	CSASPRVSGGRYEQYF
TRBV20-1	-	TRBJ2-5	-	TGCAGTGCGCCAGAAACGGGGCGGCCTCAAGAGACCCAGTACTTC	CSAPETGRPQETQYF
TRBV10-3	few	TRBJ1-2	TRBD1	TGTGCCATCAGTATTGCCGGGACAGGCTATGGCTACACCTTC	CAISIAGTGYGYTF
TRBV28	-	TRBJ1-2	-	TGTGCCAGCAGCTTTGGACGGAATGGCTACACCTTC	CASSFGRNGYTF
TRBV20-1	-	TRBJ2-7	TRBD1	TGCAGTGCTTTTGGACAGGAGCTCGGCTACGAGCAGTACTTC	CSAFGQELGYEQYF
TRBV20-1	few	TRBJ2-7	TRBD2	TGCAGTGCTAGATCCCGAGCGGGGGACTACGAGCAGTACTTC	CSARSRAGDYEQYF
TRBV12-3/TRBV12-4	few	TRBJ1-4	-	TGTGCCAGCAGTGCGAATGAAAAACTGTTTTTT	CASSANEKLFF
TRBV12-3/TRBV12-4	-	TRBJ2-3	TRBD2	TGTGCCAGCAGTAAGACTAGCGGAACTAGCACAGATACGCAGTATTTT	CASSKTSGTSTDTQYF
TRBV29-1	few	TRBJ2-1	-	TGCAGCGTCGACGACCTTACAGGCAATAGGTTCTTC	CSVDDLTGNRFF
TRBV5-1	-	TRBJ2-3	-	TGCGCCAGCAGCTTGGGAAAACCCCTCACAGATACGCAGTATTTT	CASSLGKPLTDTQYF
TRBV28	once	TRBJ2-7	TRBD1	TGTGCCAGCAGTCTCGGACAGGGTAAGGCCTACGAGCAGTACTTC	CASSLGQGKAYEQYF
TRBV6-5	-	TRBJ1-2	-	TGTGCCAGCAGCCCCTATCAACAGGATCACTATGGCTACACCTTC	CASSPYQQDHYGYTF
TRBV6-1	-	TRBJ2-7	-	TGTGCCAGCAGTGAAGATTGGGGACTCGACGAGCAGTACTTC	CASSEDWGLDEQYF
TRBV28	-	TRBJ2-7	-	TGTGCCAGCCTTACAGGGAGAAACGAGCAGTACTTC	CASLTGRNEQYF
TRBV20-1	few	TRBJ2-3	-	TGCAGTGCTACCGATAGCGGAACCACAGATACGCAGTATTTT	CSATDSGTTDTQYF
TRBV5-1	-	TRBJ1-6	-	TGCGCCACCAGGACTGACCGAAATTCGCCCCTCCACTTT	CATRTDRNSPLHF
TRBV25-1	few	TRBJ2-5	TRBD2	TGTGCCAGCAGTGGCGGGGTCGGGGGGAAAGAGACCCAGTACTTC	CASSGGVGGKETQYF
TRBV27	-	TRBJ2-7	-	TGTGCCAGCAGTCCCATACGAAGGAGCGAGCAGTACTTC	CASSPIRRSEQYF
TRBV6-1	once	TRBJ2-5	-	TGTGCCAGCAGCCGTGCTTCTAGGAGGGAGCAGTACTTC	CASSRASRREQYF
TRBV3-1	-	TRBJ2-6	-	TGTGCCAGCAGCCAAGAAGTGCATGCAGGGTACAGCTCTGGGGCCAACGTCCTGACTTTC	CASSQEVHAGYSSGANVLTF
TRBV6-5	few	TRBJ2-7	-	TGTGCCAGCAGTTACTCGTTCGGCGAGCAGTACTTC	CASSYSFGEQYF
TRBV9	few	TRBJ2-5	TRBD2	TGTGCCAGCAGCGTATCCGCGTCTAGCGGTTCGATTAGGGAGACCCAGTACTTC	CASSVSASSGSIRETQYF
TRBV12-3/TRBV12-4	-	TRBJ2-1	TRBD2	TGTGCCAGCCTAAGGACTAGCGGGGGAAGTAGTGAGCAGTTCTTC	CASLRTSGGSSEQFF
TRBV4-1	few	TRBJ2-1	-	TGCGCCAGCAGACCCCGGGACACGTCCTACAATGAGCAGTTCTTC	CASRPRDTSYNEQFF
TRBV12-3/TRBV12-4	-	TRBJ1-1	-	TGTGCCAGCAGTTTAAATTCATATGGGGCTTTCTTT	CASSLNSYGAFF
TRBV5-1	-	TRBJ2-5	TRBD2	TGCGCCACCAGGACTAGCGGATACCAAGAGACCCAGTACTTC	CATRTSGYQETQYF
TRBV28	-	TRBJ1-5	-	TGTGCCAGCAGACCTCCGGGGGTTAGCAATCAGCCCCAGCATTTT	CASRPPGVSNQPQHF
TRBV7-9	-	TRBJ2-7	TRBD2	TGTGCCAGTAGCGCCACTAGCGGGAGAATCTACGAGCAGTACTTC	CASSATSGRIYEQYF
TRBV9	-	TRBJ2-2	TRBD2	TGTGCCAGCAGCGTAGAGGCGGGGGGGCACGGGGAGCTGTTTTTT	CASSVEAGGHGELFF
TRBV11-2	-	TRBJ2-2	-	TGTGCCAGCAGCTTAGAGGGGCGGACTTCCACCGGGGAGCTGTTTTTT	CASSLEGRTSTGELFF
TRBV29-1	-	TRBJ2-5	-	TGCAGCGTTCGACCTATAGCCGAGGAGACCCAGTACTTC	CSVRPIAEETQYF
TRBV20-1	-	TRBJ2-1	TRBD1	TGCAGTGCCCAAAAGGGGACAGGGGGTTGGAATGAGCAGTTCTTC	CSAQKGTGGWNEQFF
TRBV6-1	-	TRBJ1-2	-	TGTGCCAGCAGTGAAAGAAAGGTTGAACACCTCTATGACTACACCTTC	CASSERKVEHLYDYTF
TRBV12-3/TRBV12-4	few	TRBJ1-2	-	TGTGCCAGCAAAGGGGGTCGTAACTATGGCTACACCTTC	CASKGGRNYGYTF
TRBV9	-	TRBJ2-1	-	TGTGCCAGCAGCGGTATTGAGGGCAATGAGCAGTTCTTC	CASSGIEGNEQFF
TRBV27	-	TRBJ2-7	TRBD2	TGTGCCAGCGGCCCCGGAGCGGGGGGTTACGAGCAGTACTTC	CASGPGAGGYEQYF
TRBV4-1	-	TRBJ2-3	-	TGCGCCAGCAGCCACGGGACCTCATCAGATACGCAGTATTTT	CASSHGTSSDTQYF
TRBV6-5	-	TRBJ2-7	TRBD2	TGTGCCAGCACTCGGACTAGCGGGATTAGAAATGAGCAGTACTTC	CASTRTSGIRNEQYF
TRBV20-1	few	TRBJ2-1	-	TGCAGTGCTAGAGGGGTCTATTACAATGAGCAGTTCTTC	CSARGVYYNEQFF
TRBV4-1	-	TRBJ2-5	TRBD2	TGCGCCGGCAGCCCCGTCGGGGGGCAAGAGACCCAGTACTTC	CAGSPVGGQETQYF
TRBV20-1	once	TRBJ2-5	-	TGCAGTGCTAGAGATTCGGCTAGGCGGGAGACCCAGTACTTC	CSARDSARRETQYF
TRBV19	-	TRBJ2-7	-	TGTGCCAGTAGTAATGGGATATACTCCTACGAGCAGTACTTC	CASSNGIYSYEQYF
TRBV20-1	-	TRBJ2-1	TRBD1	TGCAGTGCTCGCCCCAGGGGGAATGAGCAGTTCTTC	CSARPRGNEQFF
TRBV12-3/TRBV12-4	-	TRBJ1-4	TRBD1	TGTGCCAGCACCCTCAACAGGGGCCAGGAAAAACTGTTTTTT	CASTLNRGQEKLFF
TRBV12-5	-	TRBJ2-7	-	TGTGCTAGTGGTTTGCCTCTCTCCAACGAGCAGTACTTC	CASGLPLSNEQYF
TRBV5-1	-	TRBJ2-7	-	TGCGCCAGCAGCTTGGGAATCCACGAGCAGTACTTC	CASSLGIHEQYF
TRBV20-1	few	TRBJ1-2	-	TGCAGTGCTAGGTGGGGCGAAAGCTACACCTTC	CSARWGESYTF
TRBV29-1	-	TRBJ2-7	TRBD1	TGCAGCACCCGGACAGGATACTACGAGCAGTACTTC	CSTRTGYYEQYF